The 24 T cell receptor beta chains below all came from one sample that was sequenced in a study of blood T cells in healthy people across ages. Primed by a sample-barcoded 5' primer and a J-beta primer mix, a second PCR proceeded for 7 to 11 cycles. MiXCR, run by TCRdb on the 5' RACE reads, gives a single entry per CDR3 protein. The table shows around 1.7 million distinct CDR3 sequences, with approximately 30% occurring only once. Material for sequencing was blood. These receptors were obtained from a young woman in good health.

The table lists this clonotype with many counts. The V and J genes are TRBV28 and TRBJ2-1; TRBD1 matches at 8 bases. The CDR3 totals 14 residues. V trimming: 3 bases; J trimming: 9 bases; junction bases outside the gene matches: 7. In germline, CDR1 is MDHEN, CDR2 SYDVKM. The CDR3: CASSFWSGQAEQFF. CDR3 DNA: TGTGCCAGCAGTTTCTGGTCGGGACAGGCTGAGCAGTTCTTC.

A remark on this clonotype: This could be a read error, since a much larger clone is one nucleotide away. The CDR3 loop reads CASSFSRTNGEETQYF. CDR3 bases: TGCGCCAGCAGCTTTTCTAGGACTAACGGAGAAGAGACCCAGTACTTC. The gene calls are TRBV5-1 and TRBJ2-5, with D possibly TRBD2 on 6 matching bases. Germline V gives CDR1 SGHRS, CDR2 YFSETQ. CDR3 length: 16 residues. The V end was cut by 2 bases, the J end by 3 bases, with 17 bases between.

This chain connects TRBV12-3 or TRBV12-4 to TRBJ1-4, with 12 bases identical to TRBD1. This CDR3 has 18 amino acids. V trimming: 3 bases; J trimming: 1 base; junction bases outside the gene matches: 6. The CDR3 DNA is TGTGCCAGCAGTTTGGGGACAGGGGGCGTTGAAACTAATGAAAAACTGTTTTTT. Its protein product is CASSLGTGGVETNEKLFF.

This clonotype was seen a few times. V and J are TRBV18 and TRBJ2-1; 8 bases align to TRBD2. Germline V gene sequence: CDR1 KGHSH, CDR2 LQKENI. V shed 3 bases, J shed 0 bases, and the junction held 10 bases outside the gene matches. CDR3 length: 18 amino acids. The DNA of the CDR3 is TGTGCCAGCTCACCCCTCGACGAGCGGGAGATCTCCTACAATGAGCAGTTCTTC. It is translated as CASSPLDEREISYNEQFF.

The chain recombines TRBV18 with TRBJ1-1; D perhaps matches TRBD1 (6 bases). The germline V and J ends were trimmed by 6 bases and 7 bases, with 15 bases remaining between them. Germline CDR1 reads KGHSH; CDR2 reads LQKENI. The CDR3 has 13 residues. CDR3 DNA sequence: TGTGCCAGCTCCTCGAACAGGGACGATGAAGCTTTCTTT. Translated, it gives CASSSNRDDEAFF.

This clonotype turned up a few times. The rearrangement joins TRBV7-9 to TRBJ2-5; 7 positions agree with TRBD2. The CDR3 runs to 14 residues. Trimming removed 5 bases from V and 3 bases from J; junction bases left unmatched: 6. Germline values: CDR1 SEHNR, CDR2 FQNEAQ (reference sequence). In nucleotides, the CDR3 is TGTGCCAGCAGCCCGACTAGCTCCAAAGAGACCCAGTACTTC. Translated: CASSPTSSKETQYF.

The rearrangement links TRBV21-1 to TRBJ1-6; the table's D gene call, TRBD1, was not cross checked with the DNA. TRBV21-1 represents a pseudogene. This CDR3 has 15 residues. The DNA of the CDR3 is TGTGCCAGCAGCAAAGCCCTGGGACTGGGTTCACCCCTCCACTTT. Its translation is CASSKALGLGSPLHF.

The genes are TRBV18 and TRBJ2-5; 7 bases match TRBD2. V trimming: 6 bases; J trimming: 11 bases; junction bases outside the gene matches: 18. Germline CDR1 reads KGHSH; CDR2 reads LQKENI. The CDR3 totals 15 residues. The CDR3 here is CASSLVSSTAGEQYF. CDR3 in DNA: TGTGCCAGCTCTCTTGTATCCAGTACGGCGGGGGAGCAGTACTTC.

In its sample, this clonotype was seen a few times. This chain connects TRBV4-3 to TRBJ2-4; D is perhaps TRBD1 or TRBD2 (6 bases each). The germline CDR1 and CDR2 sequences are LGHNA and YSLEER. This CDR3 contains 16 residues. With 0 bases removed from V and 13 bases from J, the gap between germline ends came to 22 bases. The CDR3 sequence is CASSQDYDGGAAQQYF. The CDR3 bases are TGCGCCAGCAGCCAAGACTACGACGGGGGCGCAGCGCAGCAGTACTTC.

The rearrangement joins TRBV5-5 to TRBJ2-1, with 10 nucleotides matching TRBD1. This CDR3 contains 16 residues. The J segment lost 6 bases and the V segment lost 4 bases, leaving 10 bases of the junction unmatched. Germline loops: CDR1 SGHKS, CDR2 YYEKEE (reference sequence). The CDR3 region has the DNA TGTGCCAGCAGCCCTGGTAGACAGGGGGCCAGCAATGAGCAGTTCTTC. Translation: CASSPGRQGASNEQFF.

The rearrangement links TRBV5-1 to TRBJ2-1; maybe TRBD2 (6 bases). V lost 4 bases and J lost 0, with 20 bases in between. The length of the CDR3 is 18 residues. Germline values: CDR1 SGHRS, CDR2 YFSETQ. CDR3 in DNA: TGCGCCAGCAGCGGCGGGACCCACGCTAGAAGCTCCTACAATGAGCAGTTCTTC. It encodes CASSGGTHARSSYNEQFF. Full variable domain (outside the CDR3, taken from reference TRBV5-1 and TRBJ2-1): KAGVTQTPRYLIKTRGQQVTLSCSPISGHRSVSWYQQTPGQGLQFLFEYFSETQRNKGNFPGRFSGRQFSNSRSEMNVSTLELGDSALYLCASSGGTHARSSYNEQFFGPGTRLTVL.

The genes are TRBV12-3 or TRBV12-4 and TRBJ1-1, with 8 bases matching TRBD1. CDR3 length: 15 residues. The J segment lost 4 bases and the V segment lost 5 bases, leaving 9 bases of the junction unmatched. In DNA form, the CDR3 reads TGTGCCAGCAGTCCCGGGCAGGGGGCAATCACTGAAGCTTTCTTT. Its protein is CASSPGQGAITEAFF.

The chain carries TRBV2 and TRBJ2-7; the D gene is possibly TRBD1 (5 bases). Germline-derived CDR1 and CDR2 are SNHLY and FYNNEI. V lost 0 bases and J 5 bases, leaving 17 bases between the germline ends. This CDR3 spans 16 amino acids. CDR3 nucleotide sequence: TGTGCCAGCAGTGAAGCCGGGCAGGGTAATTTGAACGAGCAGTACTTC. Its protein is CASSEAGQGNLNEQYF.

This chain joins TRBV30 and TRBJ2-7, with 7 bases fitting TRBD1. The CDR3 is 12 residues long. V shed 5 bases and J 12 bases; nucleotides not matched to a gene: 13. Germline V gene data show CDR1 as GTSNPN and CDR2 as SVGIG (reference sequence). CDR3 amino acids: CAWGSTGTSRYF. In DNA, the CDR3 is TGTGCCTGGGGCTCGACAGGGACAAGTCGGTACTTC.

The chain uses TRBV15 and TRBJ2-3; 8 bases map to TRBD1. Germline loops: CDR1 LNHNV, CDR2 YYDKDF (reference sequence). V lost 0 bases, J lost 0 bases, and 5 bases stayed unmatched. CDR3 length: 17 residues. The CDR3 reads CATSRDRDRPSTDTQYF. As DNA, the CDR3 is TGTGCCACCAGCAGAGATCGGGACAGGCCTAGCACAGATACGCAGTATTTT.

This clonotype has only a few counts. This may arise from a read error, as a much more abundant clone is one base away. The V gene is TRBV9, the J gene TRBJ2-6, with a possible D match to TRBD1 (5 bases). The CDR3 extends over 12 amino acids. Germline V gene lookup returns CDR1 SGDLS and CDR2 YYNGEE. CDR3 sequence: CASRSGANVRTF. CDR3 coding DNA: TGTGCCAGCAGGTCTGGGGCCAACGTCCGGACTTTC.

The chain employs TRBV19 and TRBJ1-5; D uncertain. The CDR3 is 14 residues long. The germline V and J ends were trimmed by 3 bases and 4 bases, with 10 bases remaining between them. Germline V lookup: CDR1 LNHDA, CDR2 SQIVND (reference sequence). The CDR3 DNA sequence: TGTGCCAGTAGTATGGGCTGGTCTAATCAGCCCCAGCATTTT. Translating it yields CASSMGWSNQPQHF.

About this clonotype itself: Its ends do not fully match the called genes, so a read error is possible. V and J are TRBV5-1 and TRBJ2-1; 12 nucleotides match TRBD2. CDR1 is SGHRS, CDR2 YFSETQ, per germline. The CDR3 loop spans 15 amino acids. The CDR3 nucleotides are TGCGTCAGCAGCTCGCTAGCGGGGGGGCCAAGTGAGCAGTTCTTC. This codes for CVSSSLAGGPSEQFF.

This clonotype was counted only a few times. In DNA form, the CDR3 reads TGTGCCAGCAACCTTAGGGACGGCTTGGGGCCCCAGCATTTT. It encodes CASNLRDGLGPQHF. V usage is TRBV6-2 or TRBV6-3 and J usage is TRBJ1-5; maybe TRBD1 (5 bases). The CDR3 length is 14 residues. Per the germline V gene, CDR1 is MNHEY and CDR2 is SVGEGT. With 7 bases removed from V and 9 bases from J, the gap between germline ends came to 19 bases.

The rearrangement joins TRBV5-1 to TRBJ2-4; 8 bases line up with TRBD2. Matching the DNA end better, TRBJ2-7 makes the J call doubtful. The germline gives CDR1 SGHRS, CDR2 YFSETQ. The CDR3 length is 14 residues. In DNA form, the CDR3 reads TGCGCCAGCAGCTTGGAAGGGAGCGGGAGCGAGCAGTACTTC. Amino acids: CASSLEGSGSEQYF.

This clonotype appeared many times. The chain employs TRBV12-3 or TRBV12-4 and TRBJ2-7, with 7 bases matching TRBD2. The trim removed 2 bases at V and 0 bases at J, leaving 4 bases unmatched. CDR3 length: 15 amino acids. The CDR3 coding sequence is TGTGCCAGCAGTTTACGCGGGGGTAGCTCCTACGAGCAGTACTTC. Translating it yields CASSLRGGSSYEQYF.

V gene TRBV12-3 or TRBV12-4 combines with J gene TRBJ2-7; 10 bases are shared with TRBD2. J lost 2 bases, V lost 9 bases, and 13 bases had no gene match. The length of the CDR3 is 16 residues. The CDR3 DNA sequence: TGTGCCAGTAAACTGAGGACTAGCGGATCAACCTACGAGCAGTACTTC. Translating it yields CASKLRTSGSTYEQYF.

The genes are TRBV7-9 and TRBJ2-3; 9 bases are shared with TRBD2. The V gene's germline CDR1 is SEHNR and CDR2 FQNEAQ (reference sequence). The V and J ends lost 0 bases and 3 bases, in that order; junction bases with no gene match: 10. This CDR3 comprises 18 residues. The CDR3 protein is CASSLARFGREGTDTQYF. The CDR3 region has the DNA TGTGCCAGCAGCTTAGCGCGATTCGGGCGGGAGGGGACAGATACGCAGTATTTT.

The chain uses TRBV12-3 or TRBV12-4 and TRBJ2-1, with D perhaps given as TRBD1 or TRBD2 (5 bases each). The J call may be mistaken, given a closer DNA end match to TRBJ2-7. The CDR3 has 14 amino acids. CDR3: CASTGAGRNGEQYF. DNA of the CDR3: TGTGCCAGCACCGGGGCAGGGCGGAACGGCGAGCAGTACTTC.